The entry that follows covers one T cell receptor beta chain sequence. Its specificity is not known. Sequencing was done on patients that had shown CD8+CD57+ cell expansion by flow cytometry. Template material for TCR beta VDJ and CDR3 profiling consisted of genomic DNA. TCRdb recomputed calls from the reads with MiXCR, one row per CDR3 protein. The data hold just over 40,000 distinct CDR3 sequences, with less than 65% observed a single time. Germline CDR1 and CDR2: LNHNV and YYDKDF (reference sequence). The CDR3 spans 15 residues. J gave up 8 bases and V 5 bases, and 8 bases lay outside the gene matches. This specimen comes from a study of CD8+CD57+ T cells in acquired aplastic anemia. Across the whole study: On average, sorted CD4+ and CD8+ cells gave around 3 ug of DNA.

Study results and limitations: CD8+ Simpson's diversity did not differ significantly between patients and controls. Between patients and controls, approximately 29 CD8+ CDR3 sequences were found in common.

The sequence came from a human donor with aplastic anemia. The chain combines TRBV15 with TRBJ1-6; 8 bases are shared with TRBD1. Sequenced sample: sorted CD4+, CD8+, or CD8+CD57+ T cells (not recorded which) from PBMCs. The chain's CDR3 is CATSWGQDGDSPLHF. CDR3 sequence (DNA): TGTGCCACCAGCTGGGGACAGGACGGGGATTCACCCCTCCACTTT.